The present T cell receptor (beta chain) was sequenced within a study of CD8+ T cells in alopecia areata. Study background: Treated patients were dosed with oral tofacitinib, taking 5 to 10 mg twice daily.

The sample's treatment: oral pan-JAK inhibitor, 5-10 mg twice daily. T lymphocytes (CD4+ and CD8+) were sorted from PBMCs. Study-wide results and caveats: Throughout tofacitinib, many expanded lesional clones continued to persist in scalp and blood.

Germline V lookup: CDR1 GTSNPN, CDR2 SVGIG (reference sequence). V was clipped by 3 bases and J by 0 bases, with 6 bases between them. CDR3 length: 12 residues. Extracted RNA was reverse transcribed into cDNA, the sequencing template. Sequencing was performed with immunoSEQ multiplex PCR; in TCRdb, only in-frame clones are kept and a portion is missing. The table lists roughly 250,000 clones, over 45% of them singletons. This clone turned up a few times. Its specificity is unknown. The chain joins TRBV30 to TRBJ2-7; either TRBD1 or TRBD2 may fit D (5 bases each). The sequence derives from a human donor with alopecia areata. The source material was CD4+ T cells sorted from blood, sampled at week 52, from a patient treated with tofacitinib. The DNA for the CDR3 is TGTGCCTGGAGGGGGACCTCCTACGAGCAGTACTTC. Translated, it gives CAWRGTSYEQYF.